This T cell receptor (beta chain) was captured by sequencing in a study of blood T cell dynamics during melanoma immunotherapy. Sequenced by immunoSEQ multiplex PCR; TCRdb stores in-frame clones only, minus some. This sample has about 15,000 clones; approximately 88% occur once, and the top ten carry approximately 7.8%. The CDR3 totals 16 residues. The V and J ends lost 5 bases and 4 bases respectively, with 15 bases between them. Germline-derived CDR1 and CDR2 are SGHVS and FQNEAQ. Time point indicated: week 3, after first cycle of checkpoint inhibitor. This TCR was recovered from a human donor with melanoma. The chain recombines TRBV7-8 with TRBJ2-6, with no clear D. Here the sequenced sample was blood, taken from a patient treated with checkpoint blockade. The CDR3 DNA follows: TGTGCCAGCAGCCCCGAAGTGCGGTCGGGGGCCAACGTCCTGACTTTC. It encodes CASSPEVRSGANVLTF. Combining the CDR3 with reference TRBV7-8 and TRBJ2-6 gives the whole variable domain GAGVSQSPRYKVAKRGQDVALRCDPISGHVSLFWYQQALGQGPEFLTYFQNEAQLDKSGLPSDRFFAERPEGSVSTLKIQRTQQEDSAVYLCASSPEVRSGANVLTFGAGSRLTVL.